These 22 T cell receptor beta chains share one sample of origin, sequenced in a study of cytomegalovirus exposure and HLA in healthy donors. In the PCR, 60 Vbeta and 13 Jbeta primers were used. The table came from immunoSEQ multiplex PCR; TCRdb's copy has only in-frame clones and leaves some out. The profile shows some 180,000 clones, around 84% of them singletons. Sequenced: PBMCs. All receptors come from a girl aged 2 to 10 in good health and CMV-seropositive.

The chain combines TRBV5-4 with TRBJ2-1; TRBD1 is a possible D gene (7 bases). Between the trimmed V and J ends, which lost 4 bases and 4 bases, there was a span of 12 bases. Germline CDR1 SGHNT, CDR2 YYREEE (reference sequence). This CDR3 is built from 14 residues. CDR3 region: CASSAGQKYNEQFF. CDR3 DNA sequence: TGTGCCAGCAGCGCGGGACAGAAATACAATGAGCAGTTCTTC.

The count of this clone is one. Here the CDR3 reads CASSSLLYNEQFF. CDR3 bases: TGTGCCAGCAGTTCCTTACTCTACAATGAGCAGTTCTTC. The rearrangement links TRBV27 to TRBJ2-1; D remains ambiguous. CDR3 length equals 13 residues. The V end was cut by 4 bases, the J end by 3 bases, with 7 bases between. Germline V lookup: CDR1 MNHEY, CDR2 SMNVEV (reference sequence).

There are a few counts of this clone. The rearrangement uses TRBV4-1 and TRBJ1-4; D unclear. The CDR3 length is 14 residues. The germline V gene has CDR1 MGHRA and CDR2 YSYEKL. V was pared by 0 bases and J by 10 bases, with 12 bases between. The CDR3 spells CASSQDLRGGKLFF. The CDR3 DNA is TGCGCCAGCAGCCAAGATCTGCGAGGTGGAAAACTGTTTTTT.

The gene calls are TRBV11-2 and TRBJ2-1, with a possible D match to TRBD2 (6 bases). Germline lookup yields CDR1 SGHAT and CDR2 FQNNGV. With 5 bases removed from V and 7 bases from J, the gap between germline ends came to 15 bases. The length of the CDR3 is 14 residues. CDR3 DNA sequence: TGTGCCAGCAGCCAACGACTAGTTGGGAATGAGCAGTTCTTC. Protein: CASSQRLVGNEQFF.

The chain recombines TRBV25-1 with TRBJ1-2; 8 nucleotides line up with TRBD1. The CDR3 totals 15 residues. J was trimmed by 8 bases and V by 4 bases; bases with no gene match: 12. The V gene's germline CDR1 is MGHDK and CDR2 SYGVNS. The CDR3: CASSGTGWRFWGYTF. CDR3 coding DNA: TGTGCCAGCAGTGGGACAGGGTGGCGCTTTTGGGGCTACACCTTC.

A single count supports this clone. This chain joins TRBV2 and TRBJ2-7; TRBD1 matches 8 bases. Germline V lookup: CDR1 SNHLY, CDR2 FYNNEI. The CDR3 extends over 15 amino acids. Trimming removed 8 bases from V and 2 bases from J; junction bases left unmatched: 11. CDR3 DNA sequence: TGTGCCAGCGGCAGAGACAGGGGCCAACCCTACGAGCAGTACTTC. It is translated as CASGRDRGQPYEQYF.

The V gene is TRBV2, the J gene TRBJ1-4, with D possibly TRBD1 on 5 matching bases. This CDR3 is built from 15 residues. The V gene lost 9 bases and the J gene lost 0 bases, with 14 bases spanning the gap. Germline V CDR1 and CDR2: SNHLY, FYNNEI. CDR3 bases: TGTGCCAGTGGAGTAGGGGCTGCAACTAATGAAAAACTGTTTTTT. It codes for CASGVGAATNEKLFF.

This clone is a singleton in its sample. The V gene is TRBV5-1, the J gene TRBJ2-1; D remains unclear. V was trimmed by 3 bases and J by 0 bases, leaving 22 bases between them. The CDR3 has 19 residues. The germline V gene has CDR1 SGHRS and CDR2 YFSETQ. CDR3 amino acids: CASSSPSSRRPSSYNEQFF. In DNA form, the CDR3 reads TGCGCCAGCAGCTCCCCTTCTTCTCGCAGGCCGAGCTCCTACAATGAGCAGTTCTTC.

The chain links TRBV4-1 to TRBJ1-6, with D tentatively TRBD1 (5 bases). The V end was cut by 3 bases, the J end by 15 bases, with 12 bases between. The CDR3 runs 12 residues. Germline loops: CDR1 MGHRA, CDR2 YSYEKL. CDR3 protein: CASSHDRAFLHF. The CDR3 DNA follows: TGCGCCAGCAGCCACGACAGAGCCTTCCTCCACTTT.

The V and J genes are TRBV27 and TRBJ2-1; 8 bases agree with TRBD2. V dropped 6 bases and J dropped 0; count of bases not matched to a gene: 19. This CDR3 has 20 amino acids. Per the germline V gene, CDR1 is MNHEY and CDR2 is SMNVEV (reference sequence). The DNA for the CDR3 is TGTGCCAGCAGCCGGATCAGCGGGAGTACCGCTTCCCGCTCCTACAATGAGCAGTTCTTC. Translation: CASSRISGSTASRSYNEQFF.

This clone was counted only a few times. The chain links TRBV6-5 to TRBJ1-5, with no clear D. CDR1 MNHEY and CDR2 SVGAGI come from the germline V gene. V lost 5 bases and J 1 base, leaving 9 bases between the germline ends. This CDR3 region has 14 residues. CDR3 residues: CASSPHKSNQPQHF. As DNA, the CDR3 is TGTGCCAGCAGTCCCCACAAGAGCAATCAGCCCCAGCATTTT.

V and J are TRBV7-9 and TRBJ1-1, with 7 bases lining up with TRBD1. With V trimmed by 6 bases and J by 8 bases, 6 bases remained unmatched. In germline, CDR1 is SEHNR, CDR2 FQNEAQ (reference sequence). The CDR3 length is 12 residues. CDR3 coding DNA: TGTGCCAGCAGTCCCCTGGACAGGGAAGCTTTCTTT. It specifies CASSPLDREAFF.

This rearrangement joins TRBV27 to TRBJ2-1; 9 bases agree with TRBD2. The CDR3 extends over 16 amino acids. CDR1 is MNHEY and CDR2 is SMNVEV in the germline V gene (reference sequence). The trim removed 7 bases at V and 5 bases at J, leaving 12 bases unmatched. The CDR3 is CASNLLAGSDDNEQFF. DNA of the CDR3: TGTGCCAGCAATCTCCTAGCGGGGTCAGACGACAATGAGCAGTTCTTC.

This chain connects TRBV5-1 to TRBJ1-2; D remains unclear. The germline V gene has CDR1 SGHRS and CDR2 YFSETQ. The CDR3 length is 13 residues. V was pared by 5 bases and J by 0 bases, with 8 bases between. CDR3 region: CASREGTNYGYTF. The DNA of the CDR3 is TGCGCCAGCAGAGAGGGTACTAACTATGGCTACACCTTC.

This clone has only one observation. The chain couples TRBV7-9 to TRBJ1-1, with 7 bases that match TRBD1. The CDR3 is 12 amino acids. After removal of 5 bases from V and 8 bases from J, the junction contained 5 bases not matched to a gene. The germline CDR1 and CDR2 sequences are SEHNR and FQNEAQ (reference sequence). CDR3 residues: CASSPRGVEAFF. CDR3 DNA: TGTGCCAGCAGCCCCAGGGGGGTCGAAGCTTTCTTT.

V is TRBV2 and J is TRBJ2-1; D is undetermined. The CDR3 spans 15 residues. V was pared by 1 base and J by 4 bases, with 11 bases between. CDR1 is SNHLY and CDR2 is FYNNEI in the germline V gene. The DNA for the CDR3 is TGTGCCAGCAGTGAAGAGTTCGGCGGTTACAATGAGCAGTTCTTC. The encoded protein is CASSEEFGGYNEQFF.

The table lists this clone with a count of one. This rearrangement joins TRBV9 to TRBJ2-5, with 8 bases fitting TRBD1. The germline gives CDR1 SGDLS, CDR2 YYNGEE. V gave up 3 bases and J gave up 5 bases; unmatched junction bases: 6. The CDR3 length is 14 residues. The CDR3 DNA reads as TGTGCCAGCAGCGCTGGACAGGGCCAGGAGACCCAGTACTTC. Translated, it gives CASSAGQGQETQYF.

This clone turned up a few times. The V and J genes are TRBV5-1 and TRBJ2-1, with D perhaps TRBD1 (5 bases). The CDR3 covers 15 residues. Trimming took 0 bases from V and 7 from J, leaving 14 bases between them. Germline V gene lookup returns CDR1 SGHRS and CDR2 YFSETQ. The CDR3 region has the DNA TGCGCCAGCAGCTTGGCGCCAGGGTCTGAGAATGAGCAGTTCTTC. It specifies CASSLAPGSENEQFF.

The chain couples TRBV19 to TRBJ2-5, with TRBD2 identical over 9 bases. V lost 5 bases and J lost 3; bases outside the gene matches: 10. Germline V lookup: CDR1 LNHDA, CDR2 SQIVND (reference sequence). The CDR3 runs 16 residues. CDR3 nucleotide sequence: TGTGCCAGTAGTCCAGGTGGGCTAGCGGGAAAAGAGACCCAGTACTTC. It encodes CASSPGGLAGKETQYF.

This rearrangement joins TRBV5-6 to TRBJ2-1, with TRBD2 as a possible D gene (5 bases). Trimming took off 4 bases at V and 0 bases at J, with 17 bases between the two ends. The length of the CDR3 is 17 residues. The germline V gene encodes CDR1 SGHDT and CDR2 YYEEEE. This CDR3 reads CASSPFWARDSYNEQFF. The CDR3 DNA reads TGTGCCAGCAGCCCCTTCTGGGCCCGGGACTCCTACAATGAGCAGTTCTTC. Based on the CDR3 plus reference TRBV5-6 and TRBJ2-1, the full variable domain is DAGVTQSPTHLIKTRGQQVTLRCSPKSGHDTVSWYQQALGQGPQFIFQYYEEEERQRGNFPDRFSGHQFPNYSSELNVNALLLGDSALYLCASSPFWARDSYNEQFFGPGTRLTVL.

About this clone: It is likely a read error, because the conserved phenylalanine at the end of the CDR3 is missing. The genes are TRBV4-1 and TRBJ2-7; D is perhaps TRBD2 (6 bases). The germline V gene encodes CDR1 MGHRA and CDR2 YSYEKL. The ends were cut back, 2 bases at V and 2 bases at J, with 22 bases in the middle. The CDR3 consists of 18 residues. The CDR3 spells CASSQPPLAGTLAYEQYL. The CDR3 DNA reads TGCGCCAGCAGCCAACCACCCCTGGCCGGGACTTTAGCCTACGAGCAGTACCTC.

This clone was found a few times. The chain has TRBV6-1 and TRBJ2-4, with a possible D match to TRBD1 (7 bases). V dropped 3 bases and J dropped 9 bases, with 15 bases sitting between them. Germline CDR1 reads MNHNS; CDR2 reads SASEGT. This CDR3 is 14 amino acids long. The CDR3 DNA is TGTGCCAGCAGTGATGACAGGGAGCGGGTCATTCAGTACTTC. Encoded protein: CASSDDRERVIQYF.